This TCR beta chain was sequenced in a study of T cell repertoires in cytomegalovirus infection. Whole-study context: Signatures in public TCR beta sequences pointed to both CMV infection and matching HLA type.

Broader study findings: HLA-C-restricted CMV-specific TCR beta clonotypes prevailed in the ex vivo response. Carriers of CMV plus the relevant HLA were identified by cumulative public TCR beta family frequency.

MiXCR, applied by TCRdb to the reads, yields one record per CDR3 protein. The sample holds about 530,000 distinct CDR3 sequences, about a quarter seen once. As concerns this clonotype: No antigen is known for it.

CDR1 SGHAT and CDR2 FQDESV come from the germline V gene (reference sequence). The CDR3 is 15 amino acids. The ends lost 5 bases at V and 0 bases at J; junction bases unmatched: 5. The V and J genes are TRBV11-1 and TRBJ2-3; 7 bases map to TRBD1. This receptor was obtained from a human donor in good health (CMV status not recorded). Some clones in this sample may be carry-over from other donors' samples. The specimen was PBMCs. The DNA of the CDR3 is TGTGCCAGCAGCATTCGACAGGGAAGCACAGATACGCAGTATTTT. Residues: CASSIRQGSTDTQYF.